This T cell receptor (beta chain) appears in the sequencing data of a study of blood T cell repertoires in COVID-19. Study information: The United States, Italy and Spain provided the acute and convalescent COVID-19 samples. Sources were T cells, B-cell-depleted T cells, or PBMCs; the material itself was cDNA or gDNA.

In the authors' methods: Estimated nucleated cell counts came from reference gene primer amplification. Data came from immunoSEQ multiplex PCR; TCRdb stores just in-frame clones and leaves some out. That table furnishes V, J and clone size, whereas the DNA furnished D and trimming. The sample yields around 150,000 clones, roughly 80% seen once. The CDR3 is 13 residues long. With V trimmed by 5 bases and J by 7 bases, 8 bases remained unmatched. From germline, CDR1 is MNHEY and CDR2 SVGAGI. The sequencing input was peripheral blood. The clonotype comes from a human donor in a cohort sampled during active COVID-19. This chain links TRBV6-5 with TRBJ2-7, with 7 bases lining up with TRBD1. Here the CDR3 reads CASSTTGASEQYF. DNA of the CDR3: TGTGCCAGCAGTACCACAGGGGCCAGTGAGCAGTACTTC.